This T cell receptor beta chain appears in the sequencing data of a study of shared clonotypes between healthy human individuals. Study-level results: Generally, naive subsets (rather than memory subsets) showed larger estimated richness. Lower generation probabilities were found for non-shared clonotypes than for those shared by all four donors.

Adult Caucasians living in Nashville, Tennessee made up all of the donors. V lost 4 bases to trimming and J lost 3 bases; unmatched junction nucleotides: 9. There are 16 residues in the CDR3. Germline V CDR1 and CDR2: SGHDT, YYEEEE. The data were produced by immunoSEQ multiplex PCR, yet TCRdb's version contains in-frame clones alone and is incomplete. Of around 990,000 clones listed, approximately 75% are singletons. Regarding this clone: Antigen unknown.

The sample taken for sequencing was memory CD4+ T cells from PBMCs. The subset here: CD45RA-negative fraction. V gene TRBV5-6 combines with J gene TRBJ2-2, with 7 bases that match TRBD1. This TCR derives from a man aged 18 to 29 in good health. Some clones in this sample may be carry-over from other donors' samples. The CDR3 region is CASSPVDRVDTGELFF. The CDR3 bases are TGTGCCAGCAGCCCCGTCGACAGGGTAGACACCGGGGAGCTGTTTTTT.